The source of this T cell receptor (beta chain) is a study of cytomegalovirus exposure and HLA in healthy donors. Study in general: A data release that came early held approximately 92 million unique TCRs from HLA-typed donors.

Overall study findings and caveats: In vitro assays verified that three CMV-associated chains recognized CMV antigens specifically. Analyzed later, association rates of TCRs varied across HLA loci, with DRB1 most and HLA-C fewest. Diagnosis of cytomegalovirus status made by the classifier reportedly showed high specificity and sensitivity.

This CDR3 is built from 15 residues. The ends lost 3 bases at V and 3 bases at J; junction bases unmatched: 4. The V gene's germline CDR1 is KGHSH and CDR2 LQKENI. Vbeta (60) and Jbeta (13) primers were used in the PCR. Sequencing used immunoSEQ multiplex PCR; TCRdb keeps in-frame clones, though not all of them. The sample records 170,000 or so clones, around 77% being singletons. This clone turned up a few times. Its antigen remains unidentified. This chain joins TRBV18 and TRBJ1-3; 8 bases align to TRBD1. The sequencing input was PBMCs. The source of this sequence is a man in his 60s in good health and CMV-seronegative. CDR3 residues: CASSPTGAYGNTIYF. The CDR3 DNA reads TGTGCCAGCTCACCGACAGGGGCGTATGGAAACACCATATATTTT.